What follows are 15 T cell receptor beta chains derived from one specimen sequenced in a study of blood T cell repertoires in COVID-19. The data were produced by immunoSEQ multiplex PCR, yet TCRdb's version contains in-frame clones alone and is incomplete. The table records about 130,000 clones, around nine tenths of them present only once. Material: peripheral blood. These receptors came from a man aged 55 to 70 with active or convalescent COVID-19.

The CDR3 DNA follows: TGCGCCAGCAGCCAAGGGGGGGATGTTGGTACTGAAGCTTTCTTT. Residues: CASSQGGDVGTEAFF. V is TRBV4-1 and J is TRBJ1-1; a possible D gene is TRBD1 (5 bases). V lost 1 base and J 5 bases, leaving 14 bases between the germline ends. This CDR3 is 15 amino acids long. The germline V gene has CDR1 MGHRA and CDR2 YSYEKL.

The rearrangement uses TRBV4-2 and TRBJ1-6, with TRBD1 as a possible D gene (5 bases). Germline CDR1 LGHNA, CDR2 YNFKEQ. Trimming removed 1 base from V and 10 bases from J, with 20 bases in between. CDR3 length equals 17 residues. DNA for the CDR3: TGTGCCAGCAGCCAAGCGACGACAGTGGGAGGAGGGTCACCCCTCCACTTT. This translates into CASSQATTVGGGSPLHF.

The chain joins TRBV19 to TRBJ1-5; 9 bases map to TRBD1. The CDR3 is made up of 16 amino acids. Trimming took 7 bases from V and 3 from J; bases not matched to a gene: 10. The germline gives CDR1 LNHDA, CDR2 SQIVND (reference sequence). CDR3 region: CASKPYRTGVNQPQHF. In DNA, the CDR3 is TGTGCCAGTAAGCCATACAGGACAGGGGTCAATCAGCCCCAGCATTTT.

V usage is TRBV5-5 and J usage is TRBJ2-7, with TRBD1 as a possible D gene (6 bases). Trimming took 2 bases from V and 5 from J, leaving 17 bases between them. Germline V gene sequence: CDR1 SGHKS, CDR2 YYEKEE (reference sequence). The CDR3 extends over 15 amino acids. The CDR3 DNA sequence: TGTGCCAGCAGCTTCACACAGGGTGGTAGGAACGAGCAGTACTTC. Its protein is CASSFTQGGRNEQYF.

This chain joins TRBV19 and TRBJ2-1; 9 bases match TRBD2. Germline values: CDR1 LNHDA, CDR2 SQIVND (reference sequence). Trimming cost V 7 bases and J 7 bases; bases outside gene matches: 14. The CDR3 extends over 16 amino acids. CDR3 region: CASTPSWRGGSNEQFF. CDR3 DNA sequence: TGTGCCAGTACCCCTTCGTGGCGGGGGGGTAGTAATGAGCAGTTCTTC.

In this sample, this clone turned up a few times. The chain employs TRBV5-5 and TRBJ1-2; D might be TRBD1 (6 bases). V was pared by 2 bases and J by 0 bases, with 8 bases between. Looked up from germline, CDR1 is SGHKS and CDR2 is YYEKEE (reference sequence). The CDR3 loop spans 14 amino acids. CDR3 residues: CASSLWTANYGYTF. CDR3 sequence (DNA): TGTGCCAGCAGCTTATGGACAGCTAACTATGGCTACACCTTC.

This chain connects TRBV7-8 to TRBJ1-2, with TRBD1 matching over 7 bases. The V gene's germline CDR1 is SGHVS and CDR2 FQNEAQ. J was trimmed by 3 bases and V by 5 bases; bases with no gene match: 3. This CDR3 is 13 amino acids long. Written as DNA, the CDR3 is TGTGCCAGCAGCCAGGGACAGTACTATGGCTACACCTTC. It encodes CASSQGQYYGYTF.

The chain combines TRBV10-3 with TRBJ2-5, with TRBD2 identical over 11 bases. The CDR3 has 14 residues. V trimming: 11 bases; J trimming: 5 bases; junction bases outside the gene matches: 10. CDR1 is ENHRY, CDR2 SYGVKD, per germline. DNA for the CDR3: TGTGCCGCAGCAACTAGCGGGAGTGTGGAGACCCAGTACTTC. It is translated as CAAATSGSVETQYF.

The sample holds one count of this clone. The chain links TRBV28 to TRBJ1-1, with D tentatively TRBD1 (5 bases). V lost 6 bases and J 6 bases, leaving 17 bases between the germline ends. CDR1 and CDR2 from the germline V gene are MDHEN and SYDVKM. The CDR3 has 14 residues. The CDR3 DNA sequence: TGTGCCAGCAGACACAACGGGGGGTTCGCTGAAGCTTTCTTT. Protein product: CASRHNGGFAEAFF.

A word on this clone: The junction departs from the called germline gene at one end, perhaps through a read error. This chain uses TRBV28 with TRBJ2-7; 10 nucleotides match TRBD1. CDR3 length: 12 residues. Germline V gene sequence: CDR1 MDHEN, CDR2 SYDVKM. The chain's CDR3 is CVTGTGVYEQYF. For the CDR3, the DNA is TGCGTGACCGGGACAGGGGTCTACGAGCAGTACTTC.

The chain employs TRBV19 and TRBJ2-1; tentatively, D is TRBD2 (6 bases). Per germline, CDR1 LNHDA and CDR2 SQIVND (reference sequence). V lost 1 base to trimming and J lost 13 bases, with 17 bases between them. This CDR3 has 14 amino acids. The CDR3, as DNA: TGTGCCAGTAGTATAGTTGCGGGACGAGACCGACAGTTCTTC. Protein sequence: CASSIVAGRDRQFF.

This clone was detected once. The V call is TRBV19, the J call TRBJ1-2, with 10 bases identical to TRBD1. Germline lookup yields CDR1 LNHDA and CDR2 SQIVND (reference sequence). With 5 bases clipped from V and 4 bases from J, the junction kept 1 base outside the gene matches. This CDR3 has 13 residues. The CDR3 DNA is TGTGCCAGTAGTCGGACAGGGGGCTATGGCTACACCTTC. Encoded protein: CASSRTGGYGYTF. The variable domain in full, with the rest retrieved from reference TRBV19 and TRBJ1-2, is DGGITQSPKYLFRKEGQNVTLSCEQNLNHDAMYWYRQDPGQGLRLIYYSQIVNDFQKGDIAEGYSVSREKKESFPLTVTSAQKNPTAFYLCASSRTGGYGYTFGSGTRLTVV.

The V call is TRBV30, the J call TRBJ2-7; possible D gene TRBD1, 6 bases. The germline V and J ends were trimmed by 4 bases and 5 bases, with 12 bases remaining between them. Germline CDR1 and CDR2: GTSNPN and SVGIG (reference sequence). The CDR3 extends over 12 amino acids. The CDR3 here is CAWNRDGNEQYF. CDR3 nucleotide sequence: TGTGCCTGGAACAGGGATGGCAACGAGCAGTACTTC.

This chain joins TRBV6-2 or TRBV6-3 and TRBJ2-7; 7 nucleotides line up with TRBD1. The V gene end was trimmed by 2 bases and the J gene end by 6 bases; junction bases not matched to a gene: 1. CDR3 length equals 12 residues. Germline CDR1 reads MNHEY; CDR2 reads SVGEGT. DNA of the CDR3: TGTGCCAGCAGTTACCGGACAGGCGAGCAGTACTTC. This encodes CASSYRTGEQYF.

The chain recombines TRBV7-2 with TRBJ2-7, with a weak D call TRBD1 (5 bases). Germline V lookup: CDR1 SGHTA, CDR2 FQGNSA. The CDR3 is made up of 14 amino acids. The V and J ends lost 1 base and 3 bases respectively, with 10 bases between them. CDR3 region: CASSLDFRDYEQYF. In nucleotides, the CDR3 is TGTGCCAGCAGCTTAGATTTCAGGGACTACGAGCAGTACTTC.